This passage covers 20 T cell receptor beta chains from one sample sequenced in a study of cytomegalovirus exposure and HLA in healthy donors. 13 Jbeta primers and 60 Vbeta primers were used for the PCR. Libraries were prepared by immunoSEQ multiplex PCR; TCRdb keeps only in-frame clonotypes and omits some of them. The repertoire has roughly 170,000 clones, about four fifths of them found once; the top ten carry about 1%. The sequenced sample was PBMCs. These receptors came from a man aged 25-45 years in good health and CMV-seronegative.

The table lists this clone with a few counts. V usage is TRBV19 and J usage is TRBJ2-2, with 8 nucleotides matching TRBD2. The CDR3 length is 17 residues. The ends lost 2 bases at V and 0 bases at J; junction bases unmatched: 5. Germline values: CDR1 LNHDA, CDR2 SQIVND (reference sequence). DNA for the CDR3: TGTGCCAGTAGTATAATCGGTAGCGGGGCGAACACCGGGGAGCTGTTTTTT. It encodes CASSIIGSGANTGELFF.

The CDR3 bases are TGCGCCAGCAGGCGGGAGGCCGGGCACTACGAGCAGTACTTC. Amino acid sequence: CASRREAGHYEQYF. This chain links TRBV4-1 with TRBJ2-7; 8 bases match TRBD2. Germline assignment: CDR1 MGHRA and CDR2 YSYEKL. The V segment lost 6 bases and the J segment 3 bases; nucleotides outside the gene matches: 7. The CDR3 consists of 14 residues.

V gene TRBV6-5 combines with J gene TRBJ2-7, with 9 positions matching TRBD2. After removal of 6 bases from V and 7 bases from J, the junction contained 10 bases not matched to a gene. Germline assignment: CDR1 MNHEY and CDR2 SVGAGI. This CDR3 spans 14 amino acids. The CDR3 protein is CASRLSGLAREQYF. CDR3 bases: TGTGCCAGCAGACTTTCTGGACTAGCGAGGGAGCAGTACTTC.

The rearrangement links TRBV2 to TRBJ2-7, with D perhaps TRBD1 (6 bases). The CDR3 consists of 15 residues. Germline lookup yields CDR1 SNHLY and CDR2 FYNNEI. V was pared by 0 bases and J by 5 bases, with 14 bases between. In DNA, the CDR3 is TGTGCCAGCAGTGAAGCCGGCCAGGGGTCTGACGAGCAGTACTTC. Protein: CASSEAGQGSDEQYF.

A remark on this clone: This sample includes further DNA sequences coding for the same CDR3. CDR3 sequence reads: CASSPRTGSSYEQYF. The CDR3 DNA reads as TGTGCCAGCAGCCCCCGCACAGGGAGCTCCTACGAGCAGTACTTC. J is TRBJ2-7 and V is TRBV5-4, with TRBD1 as a possible D gene (6 bases). The V gene lost 4 bases and the J gene lost 0 bases, with 14 bases spanning the gap. Germline CDR1 is SGHNT and CDR2 is YYREEE (reference sequence). The CDR3 has 15 amino acids.

The CDR3 DNA sequence: TGTGCCAGCAGCGCCCCGGGACTACGTATGTACGAGCAGTACTTC. This sequence encodes CASSAPGLRMYEQYF. V is TRBV5-4 and J is TRBJ2-7, with 7 bases that match TRBD2. The CDR3 has 15 residues. The junction had 11 bases not matched to a gene; V was cut back by 4 bases and J by 4 bases. From germline, CDR1 is SGHNT and CDR2 YYREEE (reference sequence).

The CDR3 is CASSFWGVTRTDTQYF. The CDR3 coding sequence is TGTGCCAGCAGCTTTTGGGGCGTTACCCGCACAGATACGCAGTATTTT. The chain links TRBV5-4 to TRBJ2-3; TRBD1 is a possible D gene (5 bases). Trimming left V 2 bases short and J 1 base short, with 14 bases between. Germline loops: CDR1 SGHNT, CDR2 YYREEE (reference sequence). This CDR3 has 16 amino acids. The full variable domain, with the rest looked up from reference TRBV5-4 and TRBJ2-3, is ETGVTQSPTHLIKTRGQQVTLRCSSQSGHNTVSWYQQALGQGPQFIFQYYREEENGRGNFPPRFSGLQFPNYSSELNVNALELDDSALYLCASSFWGVTRTDTQYFGPGTRLTVL.

The rearrangement links TRBV7-2 to TRBJ1-6; no clear D gene. Germline CDR1 reads SGHTA; CDR2 reads FQGNSA. Trimming left V 3 bases short and J 4 bases short, with 7 bases between. There are 14 residues in the CDR3. The CDR3 nucleotides read TGTGCCAGCAGCTTGACATGGTATAATTCACCCCTCCACTTT. Its protein product is CASSLTWYNSPLHF. The whole variable domain, remainder taken from reference TRBV7-2 and TRBJ1-6, is GAGVSQSPSNKVTEKGKDVELRCDPISGHTALYWYRQSLGQGLEFLIYFQGNSAPDKSGLPSDRFSAERTGGSVSTLTIQRTQQEDSAVYLCASSLTWYNSPLHFGNGTRLTVT.

The chain carries TRBV5-1 and TRBJ2-7; tentative D call: TRBD2 (6 bases). This CDR3 region has 16 residues. From germline, CDR1 is SGHRS and CDR2 YFSETQ. The germline V and J ends were trimmed by 0 bases and 11 bases, with 24 bases remaining between them. The CDR3 coding sequence is TGCGCCAGCAGCTTGGCGATGGATGCGACCGGGAGTGGGAAGTACTTC. Translation: CASSLAMDATGSGKYF.

V gene TRBV29-1 combines with J gene TRBJ2-1; TRBD2 matches at 8 bases. Germline trimming cut 4 bases from V and 6 bases from J; bases unmatched to any gene: 8. In germline, CDR1 is SQVTM, CDR2 ANQGSEA. The CDR3 extends over 14 amino acids. The CDR3 here is CSVVGLAKGNEQFF. CDR3 DNA: TGCAGCGTTGTTGGACTAGCCAAGGGCAATGAGCAGTTCTTC.

The chain has TRBV12-5 and TRBJ2-2; 11 bases align to TRBD2. Germline V gene lookup returns CDR1 LGHNT and CDR2 FRNRAP. There are 15 residues in the CDR3. The junction had 4 bases not matched to a gene; V was cut back by 4 bases and J by 6 bases. CDR3 loop: CASGYSGGAAGELFF. The CDR3 DNA follows: TGTGCTAGTGGTTATAGCGGGGGGGCTGCCGGGGAGCTGTTTTTT.

Only a few counts were recorded for this clone. The chain has TRBV29-1 and TRBJ2-1, with 9 nucleotides matching TRBD1. The V gene end was trimmed by 1 base and the J gene end by 1 base; junction bases not matched to a gene: 8. The CDR3 sequence is 17 residues long. From germline, CDR1 is SQVTM and CDR2 ANQGSEA. The CDR3 spells CSVEGPWGQGSYNEQFF. DNA of the CDR3: TGCAGCGTTGAAGGACCGTGGGGACAGGGATCCTACAATGAGCAGTTCTTC.

This CDR3 is CASSPDRGTGSNQPQHF. CDR3 sequence (DNA): TGTGCCAGCAGCCCCGACAGGGGAACAGGGAGCAATCAGCCCCAGCATTTT. The chain joins TRBV7-9 to TRBJ1-5; 8 nucleotides match TRBD1. The germline CDR1 and CDR2 sequences are SEHNR and FQNEAQ (reference sequence). The CDR3 loop spans 17 amino acids. The junction had 10 bases not matched to a gene; V was cut back by 5 bases and J by 1 base.

V usage is TRBV25-1 and J usage is TRBJ2-5, with D maybe TRBD1 (6 bases). The CDR3 sequence is 15 residues long. V was shortened by 3 bases and J by 2 bases, with 13 bases between the two germline ends. Looked up from germline, CDR1 is MGHDK and CDR2 is SYGVNS. The CDR3 DNA is TGTGCCAGCAGTGAGTCCGGGACACCACAAGAGACCCAGTACTTC. Translated, it gives CASSESGTPQETQYF.

As for this clone: One end of the junction fails to match germline, which may point to a read error. The rearrangement links TRBV19 to TRBJ2-3; 9 bases agree with TRBD2. The CDR3 sequence is 17 residues long. Germline V lookup: CDR1 LNHDA, CDR2 SQIVND (reference sequence). The CDR3 coding sequence is TGTGCCAGTAGTATGACTAGCGGAGGGAGCTCCACAGGTACGCAGTATTTT. Translated: CASSMTSGGSSTGTQYF.

The chain employs TRBV6-5 and TRBJ1-3, with no clear D. CDR1 and CDR2 (germline): MNHEY, SVGAGI. The CDR3 has 16 residues. V was pared by 0 bases and J by 0 bases, with 9 bases between. For the CDR3, the DNA is TGTGCCAGCAGTTACTCGTTAATGAGCTCTGGAAACACCATATATTTT. Its translation: CASSYSLMSSGNTIYF.

The CDR3 spells CASSLGAGTNTGELFF. CDR3 sequence (DNA): TGTGCCAGCAGTTTAGGGGCAGGGACTAACACCGGGGAGCTGTTTTTT. The chain combines TRBV28 with TRBJ2-2; tentative D call: TRBD2 (6 bases). V lost 2 bases and J 2 bases, leaving 12 bases between the germline ends. This CDR3 is built from 16 residues. From germline, CDR1 is MDHEN and CDR2 SYDVKM.

V and J are TRBV28 and TRBJ2-1; 9 bases agree with TRBD2. Germline CDR1 and CDR2: MDHEN and SYDVKM. The length of the CDR3 is 15 residues. V lost 5 bases to trimming and J lost 2 bases; unmatched junction nucleotides: 4. The CDR3 DNA is TGTGCCAGCAGTCTTCTAGCGGGGACCTACAATGAGCAGTTCTTC. Translated: CASSLLAGTYNEQFF.

V gene TRBV10-2 combines with J gene TRBJ2-1, with D maybe TRBD2 (6 bases). The V end lost 3 bases, the J end lost 7 bases, and 7 bases lay between the germline ends. Germline lookup yields CDR1 WSHSY and CDR2 SAAADI. The CDR3 runs 12 residues. This CDR3 reads CASSDGGNEQFF. In nucleotides, the CDR3 is TGCGCCAGCAGTGATGGGGGGAATGAGCAGTTCTTC.

This clone was counted once. The genes are TRBV4-3 and TRBJ2-7; TRBD1 might be the D (6 bases). The CDR3 totals 16 residues. V was trimmed by 1 base and J by 3 bases, leaving 16 bases between them. Germline CDR1 is LGHNA and CDR2 is YSLEER. The CDR3 DNA follows: TGCGCCAGCAGCCAAGGGGGGCGGCAGGGAAGCTACGAGCAGTACTTC. This encodes CASSQGGRQGSYEQYF.